A single sample gave rise to the 21 T cell receptor beta chains below, sequenced in a study of blood T cells in healthy people across ages. The authors ran a second PCR of roughly 7 to 11 cycles using a sample-barcoded 5' primer and a J-beta primer mix. Via MiXCR, TCRdb re-called the 5' RACE reads, giving one row per CDR3 protein. The table lists over 1,500,000 distinct CDR3 sequences, about 39% of them singletons. Sequenced: blood. These TCRs come from a human donor in good health.

The rearrangement links TRBV5-5 to TRBJ1-2; TRBD1 agrees at 7 bases. The CDR3 is made up of 14 amino acids. Germline CDR1 reads SGHKS; CDR2 reads YYEKEE (reference sequence). V gave up 0 bases and J gave up 3 bases; unmatched junction bases: 2. The CDR3 protein is CASSLEGTDYGYTF. The CDR3, as DNA: TGTGCCAGCAGCTTGGAAGGGACAGACTATGGCTACACCTTC. Based on the CDR3 plus reference TRBV5-5 and TRBJ1-2, the full variable domain is DAGVTQSPTHLIKTRGQQVTLRCSPISGHKSVSWYQQVLGQGPQFIFQYYEKEERGRGNFPDRFSARQFPNYSSELNVNALLLGDSALYLCASSLEGTDYGYTFGSGTRLTVV.

The CDR3 nucleotides are TGTGCCAGCAGCTCGACAGGGAATAAGGGGGAGCTGTTTTTT. Translation: CASSSTGNKGELFF. This sequence joins TRBV7-9 and TRBJ2-2; 7 nucleotides line up with TRBD1. V dropped 4 bases and J dropped 8; count of bases not matched to a gene: 7. Germline V gives CDR1 SEHNR, CDR2 FQNEAQ (reference sequence). This CDR3 is 14 amino acids long. The whole variable domain, filled in from reference TRBV7-9 and TRBJ2-2, reads DTGVSQNPRHKITKRGQNVTFRCDPISEHNRLYWYRQTLGQGPEFLTYFQNEAQLEKSRLLSDRFSAERPKGSFSTLEIQRTEQGDSAMYLCASSSTGNKGELFFGEGSRLTVL.

This clonotype was seen many times. The chain joins TRBV20-1 to TRBJ2-7; 8 nucleotides match TRBD1. This CDR3 contains 15 residues. Germline V gene data show CDR1 as DFQATT and CDR2 as SNEGSKA (reference sequence). The junction had 11 bases not matched to a gene; V was cut back by 4 bases and J by 3 bases. For the CDR3, the DNA is TGCAGTGCTACCCCGGGGACAGGAAGATTCTACGAGCAGTACTTC. This codes for CSATPGTGRFYEQYF.

This clonotype has only a few counts. The genes are TRBV7-9 and TRBJ1-1; perhaps TRBD1 as D (5 bases). V dropped 7 bases and J dropped 0 bases, with 15 bases sitting between them. Germline CDR1 SEHNR, CDR2 FQNEAQ (reference sequence). The CDR3 has 15 amino acids. The CDR3 nucleotides are TGTGCCAGCATCCGACAGATCAGGATGAACACTGAAGCTTTCTTT. Translating gives CASIRQIRMNTEAFF.

V and J are TRBV12-3 or TRBV12-4 and TRBJ2-6, with D unresolved. CDR3 length: 16 residues. V lost 1 base and J 0 bases, leaving 7 bases between the germline ends. This chain's CDR3 is CASSLEALSGANVLTF. DNA of the CDR3: TGTGCCAGCAGTTTAGAGGCGCTCTCTGGGGCCAACGTCCTGACTTTC.

V usage is TRBV10-3 and J usage is TRBJ1-1, with a weak D call TRBD1 (6 bases). The germline V gene encodes CDR1 ENHRY and CDR2 SYGVKD. This CDR3 has 19 amino acids. V gave up 3 bases and J gave up 7 bases, with 30 bases separating them. CDR3 in DNA: TGTGCCATCAGTGATGTTGGCGGGCATTACCCGGGGGGCGTAGGTGAAGCTTTCTTT. As protein: CAISDVGGHYPGGVGEAFF.

There are a few counts of this clonotype. The rearrangement joins TRBV6-5 to TRBJ2-7; 8 positions agree with TRBD1. The CDR3 is 14 residues long. The germline V gene has CDR1 MNHEY and CDR2 SVGAGI. The junction had 7 bases not matched to a gene; V was cut back by 6 bases and J by 3 bases. The CDR3 coding sequence is TGTGCCAGCAGATCGACAGGGGAAGGCTACGAGCAGTACTTC. Encoded protein: CASRSTGEGYEQYF.

The genes are TRBV12-3 or TRBV12-4 and TRBJ2-2, with 13 bases identical to TRBD2. Trimming removed 7 bases from V and 6 bases from J; junction bases left unmatched: 5. The CDR3 consists of 15 residues. In DNA form, the CDR3 reads TGTGCCAGCATCCCGGGACTAGCGGGGCCCGGGGAGCTGTTTTTT. As protein: CASIPGLAGPGELFF.

Written as DNA, the CDR3 is TGTGCCAGCAGCCCGGGACCGAAAGACTCCTACGAGCAGTACTTC. Amino acids: CASSPGPKDSYEQYF. This chain links TRBV13 with TRBJ2-7; the D gene could be TRBD1 or TRBD2 (5 bases each). Trimming shortened V by 5 bases and J by 0 bases, and 14 bases separated the two germline ends. CDR1 PRHDT and CDR2 FYEKMQ come from the germline V gene (reference sequence). This CDR3 has 15 amino acids.

CDR3 nucleotide sequence: TGTGCCAGCAGCGACCCGTGGGGGGCCATGGAGACCCAGTACTTC. It translates to CASSDPWGAMETQYF. This chain links TRBV11-3 with TRBJ2-7; D possibly uses TRBD1 or TRBD2 (6 bases each). The DNA matches TRBJ2-5 better at its end, which makes the J call doubtful. CDR1 is SGHNT and CDR2 is YENEEA in the germline V gene. The CDR3 spans 15 residues.

The chain links TRBV3-1 to TRBJ2-1; TRBD2 matches at 13 bases. Germline V lookup: CDR1 LGHDT, CDR2 YNNKEL (reference sequence). Trimming took 3 bases from V and 8 from J; bases not matched to a gene: 10. This CDR3 spans 17 amino acids. This chain's CDR3 is CASSQPLTSGGAYEQFF. In DNA, the CDR3 is TGTGCCAGCAGCCAGCCACTTACTAGCGGGGGGGCATATGAGCAGTTCTTC.

A note on this clonotype: This CDR3 fails to terminate in the conserved phenylalanine or tryptophan, so it likely reflects a read error. J is TRBJ1-2 and V is TRBV4-1; a weak D match, TRBD1 (5 bases). This CDR3 has 15 residues. CDR1 is MGHRA, CDR2 YSYEKL, per germline. The V and J ends lost 2 bases and 5 bases respectively, with 15 bases between them. The CDR3 region has the DNA TGCGCCAGCAGCCAATTTCCGGGGGATTCGTATGGCTACACCGTC. It codes for CASSQFPGDSYGYTV.

This chain links TRBV6-2 or TRBV6-3 with TRBJ1-5, with D possibly TRBD1 on 5 matching bases. Trimming removed 5 bases from V and 2 bases from J, with 16 bases in between. From germline, CDR1 is MNHEY and CDR2 SVGEGT. The CDR3 is 16 amino acids. The CDR3 spells CASSPLRTGGNQPQHF. CDR3 coding DNA: TGTGCCAGCAGTCCCCTAAGGACGGGGGGCAATCAGCCCCAGCATTTT.

Concerning this clonotype: Possible read error: a much larger clone is one base away. The chain is built from TRBV7-3 and TRBJ2-1, with D tentatively TRBD1 (5 bases). The CDR3 is 15 amino acids. CDR1 is SGHTA, CDR2 FQGTGA, per germline. Here the CDR3 reads CASGLTQATYNEQFF. The CDR3 nucleotides read TGTGCCAGCGGCTTAACACAGGCCACCTACAATGAGCAGTTCTTC.

The chain recombines TRBV5-1 with TRBJ2-3; 13 nucleotides line up with TRBD2. Germline CDR1 reads SGHRS; CDR2 reads YFSETQ. V was pared by 4 bases and J by 2 bases, with 7 bases of the junction left unmatched. The length of the CDR3 is 17 residues. The CDR3 bases are TGCGCCAGCAGCCCCTGGACTAGCGGGGGCACCACAGATACGCAGTATTTT. Translated: CASSPWTSGGTTDTQYF.

The rearrangement links TRBV28 to TRBJ2-7, with 8 bases lining up with TRBD2. The V gene's germline CDR1 is MDHEN and CDR2 SYDVKM. The CDR3 is made up of 17 amino acids. V gave up 5 bases and J gave up 3 bases; unmatched junction bases: 15. The CDR3 DNA is TGTGCCAGCAGTCCGCTCGCGGGGGGCCGGGGTGGCTACGAGCAGTACTTC. Its protein is CASSPLAGGRGGYEQYF.

Details on this clonotype: Its ends do not fully match the called genes, so a read error is possible. The genes are TRBV29-1 and TRBJ2-7; D gene unclear. The J call may be incorrect, as the DNA end agrees better with TRBJ2-5. The CDR3 sequence is 10 residues long. Per the germline V gene, CDR1 is SQVTM and CDR2 is ANQGSEA. CDR3 DNA sequence: TGCAGCGTTCGACAAGGGACCCAGTACTTC. Translating gives CSVRQGTQYF.

This clonotype appeared a few times. The chain combines TRBV9 with TRBJ1-5; D gene ambiguous. CDR1 SGDLS and CDR2 YYNGEE come from the germline V gene. The CDR3 extends over 15 amino acids. Trimming cost V 0 bases and J 5 bases, with 12 bases left between them. In DNA, the CDR3 is TGTGCCAGCAGCGTAGGGGCATCAGCATATCAGCCCCAGCATTTT. Translated: CASSVGASAYQPQHF. Looking up the rest from reference TRBV9 and TRBJ1-5 gives the full variable domain: DSGVTQTPKHLITATGQRVTLRCSPRSGDLSVYWYQQSLDQGLQFLIQYYNGEERAKGNILERFSAQQFPDLHSELNLSSLELGDSALYFCASSVGASAYQPQHFGDGTRLSIL.

The chain employs TRBV3-1 and TRBJ2-1; no reliable D call. The J call is uncertain, as TRBJ2-7 better fits the DNA end. This CDR3 is 12 amino acids long. Germline assignment: CDR1 LGHDT and CDR2 YNNKEL (reference sequence). CDR3 DNA sequence: TGTGCCAGCAGCCAGATATGGTACGAGCAGTACTTC. Amino acids: CASSQIWYEQYF.

This clonotype was observed a few times. The CDR3 reads CSARLHPNEKLFF. Here the CDR3 DNA reads TGCAGTGCTAGACTCCACCCTAATGAAAAACTGTTTTTT. The chain employs TRBV20-1 and TRBJ1-4; D not resolved. From germline, CDR1 is DFQATT and CDR2 SNEGSKA (reference sequence). The CDR3 has 13 residues. Trimming removed 2 bases at V and 3 bases at J, with 7 bases between.

This sequence joins TRBV20-1 and TRBJ2-5; no firm D call. The J call is doubtful: the DNA matches TRBJ2-7 better. In germline, CDR1 is DFQATT, CDR2 SNEGSKA (reference sequence). The CDR3 sequence is 14 residues long. CDR3 sequence: CSARDHHGIYEQYF. In DNA form, the CDR3 reads TGCAGTGCTAGAGACCACCACGGCATTTACGAGCAGTACTTC.